Shown below are 3 T cell receptor beta chains from a single sample sequenced in a study of T cells in Graves' hyperthyroidism and ophthalmopathy. Researchers amplified the TCR beta CDR3 regions from RNA transcripts. The primer set for the first-round RT-PCR of the TCR CDR3 was HTBI. TCRdb used MiXCR to reprocess the multiplex PCR reads, holding one entry per CDR3 protein. The sample has about 610,000 distinct CDR3 sequences, approximately 15% seen once. The sequencing sample was made of blood. Receptors were obtained from a woman aged 40-49 years with Graves' ophthalmopathy.

At least ten counts were recorded for this clonotype. The chain links TRBV28 to TRBJ1-2, with D uncertain. The CDR3 is made up of 15 amino acids. V lost 3 bases to trimming and J lost 4 bases, with 15 bases between them. In germline, CDR1 is MDHEN, CDR2 SYDVKM. CDR3 sequence reads: CASSLMSGHRYGYTF. The CDR3 DNA reads as TGTGCCAGCAGTTTGATGTCGGGCCACCGCTATGGCTACACCTTC.

This clonotype was detected ten times or more. The V gene is TRBV10-1, the J gene TRBJ2-5; 11 bases fit TRBD2. The CDR3 has 15 amino acids. The V and J ends lost 2 bases and 9 bases, in that order; junction bases with no gene match: 8. The V gene's germline CDR1 is WNHNN and CDR2 SYGVQD (reference sequence). CDR3 loop: CASSEGTSGRGAQYF. The CDR3 nucleotides are TGCGCCAGCAGTGAGGGGACTAGCGGCCGCGGGGCCCAGTACTTC.

The chain links TRBV7-2 to TRBJ2-7; D is possibly TRBD2 (5 bases). The V gene's germline CDR1 is SGHTA and CDR2 FQGNSA. The length of the CDR3 is 12 residues. Trimming stripped 3 bases from V and 10 bases from J, with 13 bases between. For the CDR3, the DNA is TGTGCCAGCAGCTTTTTGTCAGACTACCAGTACTTC. This translates into CASSFLSDYQYF.